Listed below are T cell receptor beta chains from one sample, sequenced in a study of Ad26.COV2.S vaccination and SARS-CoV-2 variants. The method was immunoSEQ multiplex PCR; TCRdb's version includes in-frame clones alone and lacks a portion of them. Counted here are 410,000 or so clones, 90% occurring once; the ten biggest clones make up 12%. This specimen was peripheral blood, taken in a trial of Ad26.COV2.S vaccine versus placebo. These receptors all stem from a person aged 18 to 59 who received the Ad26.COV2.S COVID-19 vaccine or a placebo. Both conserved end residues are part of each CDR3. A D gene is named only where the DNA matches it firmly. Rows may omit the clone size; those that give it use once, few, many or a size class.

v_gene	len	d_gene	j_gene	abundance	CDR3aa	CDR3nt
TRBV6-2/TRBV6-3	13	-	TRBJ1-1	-	CASSYQGKTEAFF	TGTGCCAGCAGTTATCAGGGGAAGACTGAAGCTTTCTTT
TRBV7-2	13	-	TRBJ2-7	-	CASSLDLPYEQYF	TGTGCCAGCAGCCTTGACCTTCCCTACGAGCAGTACTTC
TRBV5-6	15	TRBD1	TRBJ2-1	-	CASRRGTGVFDEQFF	TGTGCCAGCCGGAGAGGGACAGGGGTTTTCGATGAGCAGTTCTTC
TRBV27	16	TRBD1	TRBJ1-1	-	CASSPEDRFKNTEAFF	TGTGCCAGCAGTCCAGAGGACAGGTTTAAGAACACTGAAGCTTTCTTT
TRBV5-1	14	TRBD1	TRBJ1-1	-	CASSSGQGNTEAFF	TGCGCCAGCAGCTCAGGACAGGGGAACACTGAAGCTTTCTTT
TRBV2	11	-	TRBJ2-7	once	CASSFQYEQYF	TGTGCCAGCAGTTTCCAATACGAGCAGTACTTC
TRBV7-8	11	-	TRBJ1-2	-	CASSLFGGYTF	TGTGCCAGCAGCTTATTCGGTGGCTACACCTTC
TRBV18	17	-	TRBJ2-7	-	CASSPPLRKGVTYEQYF	TGTGCCAGCTCACCACCTCTGAGAAAGGGAGTAACCTACGAGCAGTACTTC
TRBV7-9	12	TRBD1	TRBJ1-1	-	CASSPGQGGAFF	TGTGCCAGCAGCCCCGGACAGGGTGGGGCTTTCTTT
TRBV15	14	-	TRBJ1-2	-	CATSRTLGGVGYTF	TGTGCCACCAGCCGCACACTGGGCGGGGTAGGCTACACCTTC
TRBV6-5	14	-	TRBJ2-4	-	CASRRRENQNIQYF	TGTGCCAGCAGAAGAAGGGAGAACCAAAACATTCAGTACTTC
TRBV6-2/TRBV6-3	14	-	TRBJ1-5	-	CASSYRYSNQPQHF	TGTGCCAGCAGTTACCGTTATAGCAATCAGCCCCAGCATTTT
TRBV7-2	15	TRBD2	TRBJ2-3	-	CASGRLAGAGDTQYF	TGTGCCAGCGGACGACTAGCGGGAGCAGGAGATACGCAGTATTTT
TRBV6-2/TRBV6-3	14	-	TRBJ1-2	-	CASSVGGANYGYTF	TGTGCCAGCAGCGTGGGGGGCGCTAACTATGGCTACACCTTC
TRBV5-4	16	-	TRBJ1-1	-	CASSSPGGDFSREAFF	TGTGCCAGCAGCTCCCCGGGGGGCGATTTCTCCCGTGAAGCTTTCTTT
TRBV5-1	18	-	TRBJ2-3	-	CASSPDPFGAEGTDTQYF	TGCGCCAGCAGCCCCGACCCTTTTGGAGCGGAAGGCACAGATACGCAGTATTTT
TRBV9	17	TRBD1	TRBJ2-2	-	CASSVGGQGLSTGELFF	TGTGCCAGCAGCGTAGGGGGACAGGGATTGAGCACCGGGGAGCTGTTTTTT
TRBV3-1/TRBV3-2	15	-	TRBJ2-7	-	CASTLFETNPYEQYF	TGTGCCAGCACCCTATTTGAGACTAACCCCTACGAGCAGTACTTC
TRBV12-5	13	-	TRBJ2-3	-	CASGWPVTDTQYF	TGTGCTAGTGGTTGGCCAGTCACAGATACGCAGTATTTT
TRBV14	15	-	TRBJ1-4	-	CASSQVDDSYEKLFF	TGTGCCAGCAGCCAAGTCGATGATTCCTATGAAAAACTGTTTTTT
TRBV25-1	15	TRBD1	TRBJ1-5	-	CASSASDRGGQPQHF	TGTGCCAGCAGTGCGTCGGACAGGGGAGGTCAGCCCCAGCATTTT
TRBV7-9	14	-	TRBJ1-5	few	CASSSDSSNQPQHF	TGTGCCAGCAGCTCGGACAGCTCAAATCAGCCCCAGCATTTT
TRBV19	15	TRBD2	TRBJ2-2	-	CASLQLAGRTGELFF	TGTGCCAGTCTACAACTAGCGGGTCGCACCGGGGAGCTGTTTTTT
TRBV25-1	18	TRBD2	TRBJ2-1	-	CASSDRTSGRARAYEQFF	TGTGCCAGCAGTGATAGGACTAGCGGGAGGGCCCGTGCCTATGAGCAGTTCTTC
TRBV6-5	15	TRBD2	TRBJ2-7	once	CASSYSGGGQYEQYF	TGTGCCAGCAGTTACTCTGGGGGAGGGCAGTACGAGCAGTACTTC
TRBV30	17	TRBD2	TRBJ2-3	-	CAWSVGGTSGSTDTQYF	TGTGCCTGGAGTGTGGGCGGGACTAGCGGATCCACAGATACGCAGTATTTT
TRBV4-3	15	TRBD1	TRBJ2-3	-	CASSQGTGSTDTQYF	TGCGCCAGCAGCCAAGGGACAGGTAGCACAGATACGCAGTATTTT
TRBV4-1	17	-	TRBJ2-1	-	CASSQGRRDMVYNEQFF	TGCGCCAGCAGCCAAGGAAGGCGGGATATGGTCTACAATGAGCAGTTCTTC
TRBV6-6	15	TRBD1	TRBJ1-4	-	CASSKRGTANEKLFF	TGTGCCAGCAGTAAGCGAGGGACAGCTAATGAAAAACTGTTTTTT